These T cell receptor beta chains were read from a single sample in a study of blood T cell repertoires in COVID-19. The method was immunoSEQ multiplex PCR; TCRdb's version includes in-frame clones alone and lacks a portion of them. This sample carries fewer than 250,000 clones, around four fifths of them seen once, and the ten largest clones take 7% to 10%. The material sequenced was peripheral blood. The receptors stem from a woman aged 45-60 years with acute or convalescent COVID-19. Both conserved end residues are part of each CDR3. The D gene is left open where the match is weak. Some rows mark clone size as missing; the rest say once, few, many or name a class of expanded clone.

j_gene: TRBJ2-1
v_gene: TRBV14
abundance: .
d_gene: TRBD2
len: 15
CDR3nt: TGTGCCAGCAGCCCCGGACTAGCGACCTACAATGAGCAGTTCTTC
CDR3aa: CASSPGLATYNEQFF

j_gene: TRBJ2-1
v_gene: TRBV28
abundance: .
d_gene: .
len: 13
CDR3nt: TGTGCCAGCAGCCCCCAACAGGTCGATGAGCAGTTCTTC
CDR3aa: CASSPQQVDEQFF

j_gene: TRBJ2-1
v_gene: TRBV5-1
abundance: .
d_gene: .
len: 16
CDR3nt: TGCGCCAGCAGCTTGGTAGCTAGTGACTCCTACAATGAGCAGTTCTTC
CDR3aa: CASSLVASDSYNEQFF

j_gene: TRBJ2-3
v_gene: TRBV6-4
abundance: .
d_gene: .
len: 13
CDR3nt: TGTGCCAGCAGTGCGTTATCCACAGATACGCAGTATTTT
CDR3aa: CASSALSTDTQYF

j_gene: TRBJ1-1
v_gene: TRBV9
abundance: .
d_gene: TRBD1
len: 16
CDR3nt: TGTGCCAGCAGCGACCACCCGGGACAGGATAACACTGAAGCTTTCTTT
CDR3aa: CASSDHPGQDNTEAFF

j_gene: TRBJ2-5
v_gene: TRBV29-1
abundance: .
d_gene: .
len: 13
CDR3nt: TGCAGTGTGGGTTGGGTGAGCGGGGAGACCCAGTACTTC
CDR3aa: CSVGWVSGETQYF

j_gene: TRBJ2-2
v_gene: TRBV10-1
abundance: .
d_gene: .
len: 13
CDR3nt: TGCGCCAGGTTATCGGAGGGCGCCGGGGAGCTGTTTTTT
CDR3aa: CARLSEGAGELFF

j_gene: TRBJ1-2
v_gene: TRBV1
abundance: .
d_gene: .
len: 14
CDR3nt: TGCACCAGCAGCCACCGGACAGGGGGCTATGGCTACACCTTC
CDR3aa: CTSSHRTGGYGYTF

j_gene: TRBJ2-7
v_gene: TRBV6-5
abundance: .
d_gene: TRBD2
len: 15
CDR3nt: TGTGCCAGCAGTTACTCGGTCCTAGCGGGAGACGAGCAGTACTTC
CDR3aa: CASSYSVLAGDEQYF

j_gene: TRBJ2-1
v_gene: TRBV4-2
abundance: once
d_gene: TRBD2
len: 17
CDR3nt: TGTGCCAGCAGCCAAGTGACTAGCGGGAGTGGGGACAATGAGCAGTTCTTC
CDR3aa: CASSQVTSGSGDNEQFF

j_gene: TRBJ2-5
v_gene: TRBV28
abundance: .
d_gene: .
len: 16
CDR3nt: TGTGCCAGCAGTTTAAATAGCTGGTACCCCCAAGAGACCCAGTACTTC
CDR3aa: CASSLNSWYPQETQYF

j_gene: TRBJ1-5
v_gene: TRBV27
abundance: .
d_gene: .
len: 17
CDR3nt: TGTGCCAGCAGTCCCCAAAGGGGGGGAACTAGCAATCAGCCCCAGCATTTT
CDR3aa: CASSPQRGGTSNQPQHF

j_gene: TRBJ2-5
v_gene: TRBV11-2
abundance: .
d_gene: TRBD2
len: 15
CDR3nt: TGTGCCAGCAGCTTAGGGAGCGGGGGCCGAGAGACCCAGTACTTC
CDR3aa: CASSLGSGGRETQYF

j_gene: TRBJ2-5
v_gene: TRBV10-2
abundance: .
d_gene: .
len: 20
CDR3nt: TGCGCCAGCAGTGAGTCGATAGGGGGAGGGCCGCATGGATTCAACGAGACCCAGTACTTC
CDR3aa: CASSESIGGGPHGFNETQYF

j_gene: TRBJ2-3
v_gene: TRBV18
abundance: .
d_gene: .
len: 13
CDR3nt: TGTGCCAGCTCACCTACGCAGGGAGATACGCAGTATTTT
CDR3aa: CASSPTQGDTQYF

j_gene: TRBJ2-7
v_gene: TRBV5-1
abundance: .
d_gene: TRBD1
len: 15
CDR3nt: TGCGCCAGCAGCGGAAAAAGACAGGGGGCGGACGAGCAGTACTTC
CDR3aa: CASSGKRQGADEQYF

j_gene: TRBJ2-7
v_gene: TRBV28
abundance: .
d_gene: TRBD2
len: 12
CDR3nt: TGTGCCAGCAGTCCCCCCGCCCGGGGGGGTTCGTTC
CDR3aa: CASSPPARGGSF

j_gene: TRBJ1-2
v_gene: TRBV7-9
abundance: .
d_gene: TRBD1
len: 14
CDR3nt: TGTGCCAGCAGCCCGCTTACAGGGGGCTATGGCTACACCTTC
CDR3aa: CASSPLTGGYGYTF

j_gene: TRBJ2-7
v_gene: TRBV6-1
abundance: .
d_gene: .
len: 16
CDR3nt: TGTGCCAGCAGTGGGGACCGGTGGGCAGGGGAGGGCGAGCAGTACTTC
CDR3aa: CASSGDRWAGEGEQYF

j_gene: TRBJ2-7
v_gene: TRBV9
abundance: once
d_gene: .
len: 13
CDR3nt: TGTGCCAGCAGCCCCGGTTCCTCCTACGAGCAGTACTTC
CDR3aa: CASSPGSSYEQYF

j_gene: TRBJ2-3
v_gene: TRBV6-4
abundance: .
d_gene: TRBD2
len: 14
CDR3nt: TGTGCCAGCATGGGCGGGAGTAGTTCAGATACGCAGTATTTT
CDR3aa: CASMGGSSSDTQYF

j_gene: TRBJ2-3
v_gene: TRBV24-1
abundance: .
d_gene: .
len: 12
CDR3nt: TGTGCCACCAGTGACGGTCGGGGTACGCAGTATTTT
CDR3aa: CATSDGRGTQYF

j_gene: TRBJ1-1
v_gene: TRBV6-6
abundance: .
d_gene: .
len: 18
CDR3nt: TGTGCCAGCAGTCCAATTCGGACAGCGTTTATTGGTAGCACTGAAGCTTTCTTT
CDR3aa: CASSPIRTAFIGSTEAFF

j_gene: TRBJ2-7
v_gene: TRBV20-1
abundance: .
d_gene: TRBD1
len: 16
CDR3nt: TGCAGTGCTAGTTCCGGACAGGGGTCTCCCCGGGGGGAGCAGTACTTC
CDR3aa: CSASSGQGSPRGEQYF

j_gene: TRBJ2-2
v_gene: TRBV11-2
abundance: .
d_gene: TRBD1
len: 15
CDR3nt: TGTGCCAGCAGCCCCGGGACAGGAGACACCGGGGAGCTGTTTTTT
CDR3aa: CASSPGTGDTGELFF

j_gene: TRBJ1-1
v_gene: TRBV5-4
abundance: few
d_gene: .
len: 14
CDR3nt: TGTGCCAGCAGCTTGGAAACGGGGAATACTGAAGCTTTCTTT
CDR3aa: CASSLETGNTEAFF

j_gene: TRBJ2-7
v_gene: TRBV13
abundance: .
d_gene: .
len: 15
CDR3nt: TGTGCCAGCAGCTTGAGGCCTAGCGTGGCCTACGAGCAGTACTTC
CDR3aa: CASSLRPSVAYEQYF

j_gene: TRBJ2-1
v_gene: TRBV5-1
abundance: many
d_gene: TRBD1
len: 15
CDR3nt: TGCGCCAGCACCCTGAGGACAGGTGAAAATAATGAGCAGTTCTTC
CDR3aa: CASTLRTGENNEQFF

j_gene: TRBJ2-3
v_gene: TRBV30
abundance: once
d_gene: TRBD1
len: 15
CDR3nt: TGTGCCTGGAGCCCGACAGGGGCTAGCACAGATACGCAGTATTTT
CDR3aa: CAWSPTGASTDTQYF

j_gene: TRBJ2-3
v_gene: TRBV6-4
abundance: .
d_gene: .
len: 13
CDR3nt: TGTGCCAGCAGTGACTCGGCAGGAAGTACGCAGTATTTT
CDR3aa: CASSDSAGSTQYF

j_gene: TRBJ2-7
v_gene: TRBV14
abundance: .
d_gene: TRBD2
len: 15
CDR3nt: TGTGCCAGCAGCCACTACGGGACTAGCATCGGGGAGCAGTACTTC
CDR3aa: CASSHYGTSIGEQYF

j_gene: TRBJ2-5
v_gene: TRBV6-5
abundance: .
d_gene: .
len: 13
CDR3nt: TGTGCCAGCAGAAGAACAGAACAAGAGACCCAGTACTTC
CDR3aa: CASRRTEQETQYF

j_gene: TRBJ2-7
v_gene: TRBV19
abundance: .
d_gene: TRBD2
len: 14
CDR3nt: TGTGCCAGTAGTGTGACTAGCGGGAGGAACCAGCAGTACTTC
CDR3aa: CASSVTSGRNQQYF

j_gene: TRBJ1-5
v_gene: TRBV21-1
abundance: .
d_gene: .
len: 17
CDR3nt: TGTGCCAGCAGCAAACCCTCGGACAGGGGACAACGACAGCCCCAGCATTTT
CDR3aa: CASSKPSDRGQRQPQHF

j_gene: TRBJ2-7
v_gene: TRBV10-1
abundance: .
d_gene: TRBD2
len: 15
CDR3nt: TGCGCCAGCAGTGCTGGGACTAGCGGGATTTACGAGCAGTACTTC
CDR3aa: CASSAGTSGIYEQYF

j_gene: TRBJ2-3
v_gene: TRBV24-1
abundance: .
d_gene: .
len: 13
CDR3nt: TGTGCCACCAGTGATCCGGGGACAGATACGCAGTATTTT
CDR3aa: CATSDPGTDTQYF

j_gene: TRBJ1-1
v_gene: TRBV5-4
abundance: once
d_gene: .
len: 15
CDR3nt: TGTGCCAGCAGCTCACGTGCCGGGGGGCTTATTGAAGCTTTCTTT
CDR3aa: CASSSRAGGLIEAFF

j_gene: TRBJ1-1
v_gene: TRBV18
abundance: .
d_gene: .
len: 13
CDR3nt: TGTGCCAGCTCCCAGCTAGTGAATACTGAAGCTTTCTTT
CDR3aa: CASSQLVNTEAFF

j_gene: TRBJ1-1
v_gene: TRBV15
abundance: .
d_gene: TRBD1
len: 14
CDR3nt: TGTGCCACCAGCACGGGACAGGGGGTCACTGAAGCTTTCTTT
CDR3aa: CATSTGQGVTEAFF

j_gene: TRBJ2-1
v_gene: TRBV21-1
abundance: .
d_gene: .
len: 19
CDR3nt: TGTGCCAGCAGCATTTTTCGAGCGGGAGGGCCGAGCTCCTACAATGAGCAGTTCTTC
CDR3aa: CASSIFRAGGPSSYNEQFF

j_gene: TRBJ2-6
v_gene: TRBV10-1
abundance: .
d_gene: TRBD2
len: 19
CDR3nt: TGCGCCAGCAGTGACGGACTAGCGGGAAGCATTACTGGGGCCAACGTCCTGACTTTC
CDR3aa: CASSDGLAGSITGANVLTF

j_gene: TRBJ2-3
v_gene: TRBV7-2
abundance: .
d_gene: TRBD2
len: 17
CDR3nt: TGTGCCAGCAGCTTAGCGGCTAGCGGGAGTAAAGGGGATACGCAGTATTTT
CDR3aa: CASSLAASGSKGDTQYF

j_gene: TRBJ2-7
v_gene: TRBV5-1
abundance: once
d_gene: TRBD1
len: 15
CDR3nt: TGCGCCAGCAGCTTGACGGGACAGGGTTTCGACGAGCAGTACTTC
CDR3aa: CASSLTGQGFDEQYF

j_gene: TRBJ1-2
v_gene: TRBV19
abundance: .
d_gene: .
len: 15
CDR3nt: TGTGCCAGTAGTATTGGTACAGGGATTGGCCATGGCTACACCTTC
CDR3aa: CASSIGTGIGHGYTF

j_gene: TRBJ1-1
v_gene: TRBV11-2
abundance: .
d_gene: .
len: 17
CDR3nt: TGTGCCAGCAGCCTACCCTGGAAGGGGCGACGGGGGGTTGAAGCTTTCTTT
CDR3aa: CASSLPWKGRRGVEAFF

j_gene: TRBJ2-3
v_gene: TRBV5-4
abundance: .
d_gene: TRBD2
len: 16
CDR3nt: TGTGCCAGCAGCTTGAGGCTAGCGGGAGCCACAGATACGCAGTATTTT
CDR3aa: CASSLRLAGATDTQYF

j_gene: TRBJ2-1
v_gene: TRBV2
abundance: .
d_gene: TRBD2
len: 14
CDR3nt: TGTGCCAGCAGTAGTAGCGGGAGATACAATGAGCAGTTCTTC
CDR3aa: CASSSSGRYNEQFF

j_gene: TRBJ2-2
v_gene: TRBV6-6
abundance: .
d_gene: TRBD2
len: 15
CDR3nt: TGTGCCAGCAGTATTAGCGGGAGGGCCCCCGGGGAGCTGTTTTTT
CDR3aa: CASSISGRAPGELFF

j_gene: TRBJ2-3
v_gene: TRBV24-1
abundance: once
d_gene: .
len: 14
CDR3nt: TGTGCCACCAGTGATTTTCGATTCGGAGATACGCAGTATTTT
CDR3aa: CATSDFRFGDTQYF

j_gene: TRBJ2-1
v_gene: TRBV7-8
abundance: .
d_gene: .
len: 14
CDR3nt: TGTGCCAGCAGCTCTAAAAGGGTCGCGGGGGCGCAGTTCTTC
CDR3aa: CASSSKRVAGAQFF

j_gene: TRBJ2-5
v_gene: TRBV19
abundance: .
d_gene: .
len: 16
CDR3nt: TGTGCCAGTAGTATCCCCCGTATGGCAGGGGTAGAGACCCAGTACTTC
CDR3aa: CASSIPRMAGVETQYF

j_gene: TRBJ1-6
v_gene: TRBV28
abundance: few
d_gene: .
len: 15
CDR3nt: TGTGCCAGCAGTTTAAGGGCCGCGGGTAATTCACCCCTCCACTTT
CDR3aa: CASSLRAAGNSPLHF

j_gene: TRBJ2-7
v_gene: TRBV7-2
abundance: .
d_gene: TRBD2
len: 15
CDR3nt: TGTGCCAGCAGCCCACCTCCGGGACTAGCGGGAGGCGAGTACTTC
CDR3aa: CASSPPPGLAGGEYF

j_gene: TRBJ2-1
v_gene: TRBV7-2
abundance: once
d_gene: TRBD2
len: 15
CDR3nt: TGTGCCAGCAGCTCGGTGGGACTACTCTACAATGAGCAGTTCTTC
CDR3aa: CASSSVGLLYNEQFF

j_gene: TRBJ2-3
v_gene: TRBV6-5
abundance: .
d_gene: .
len: 15
CDR3nt: TGTGCCAGCAGTCCAGCGGAGGCAAGCACAGATACGCAGTATTTT
CDR3aa: CASSPAEASTDTQYF

j_gene: TRBJ2-6
v_gene: TRBV5-1
abundance: .
d_gene: TRBD2
len: 17
CDR3nt: TGCGCCAGCAGAAACCCCGGGACTAGTTCTGGGGCCAACGTCCTGACTTTC
CDR3aa: CASRNPGTSSGANVLTF

j_gene: TRBJ1-6
v_gene: TRBV5-8
abundance: .
d_gene: TRBD1
len: 13
CDR3nt: TGTGCCAGCGGACAGGTCCATAATTCACCCCTCCACTTT
CDR3aa: CASGQVHNSPLHF